These 26 T cell receptor beta chains were sequenced from one sample in a study of T cells in Graves' hyperthyroidism and ophthalmopathy. Researchers took RNA transcripts and amplified the TCR beta CDR3 regions from them. A set of HTBI primers served as the primers for a first-round RT-PCR of the TCR CDR3. MiXCR, run by TCRdb on the multiplex PCR reads, gives a single entry per CDR3 protein. The sample has 700,000 or so distinct CDR3 sequences, 13% to 15% seen once. Sequenced: blood. These receptors were collected from a woman between 50 and 59 years old with Graves' ophthalmopathy.

This clonotype was seen ten or more times. This chain links TRBV29-1 with TRBJ2-4; 8 nucleotides align to TRBD2. CDR3 size: 15 residues. The junction had 11 bases not matched to a gene; V was cut back by 7 bases and J by 3 bases. Germline CDR1 is SQVTM and CDR2 is ANQGSEA. The CDR3 spells CSASGSPHLKNIQYF. Here the CDR3 DNA reads TGCAGCGCCAGCGGGAGCCCCCACCTCAAAAACATTCAGTACTTC.

This clonotype was recorded many times. The chain uses TRBV7-9 and TRBJ2-1; no reliable D call. Per germline, CDR1 SEHNR and CDR2 FQNEAQ (reference sequence). The CDR3 contains 13 residues. Trimming took 5 bases from V and 8 from J, leaving 13 bases between them. This CDR3 reads CASSQVDRDEQFF. CDR3 DNA: TGTGCCAGCAGCCAGGTGGATAGGGATGAGCAGTTCTTC. Full variable domain (missing parts from reference TRBV7-9 and TRBJ2-1): DTGVSQNPRHKITKRGQNVTFRCDPISEHNRLYWYRQTLGQGPEFLTYFQNEAQLEKSRLLSDRFSAERPKGSFSTLEIQRTEQGDSAMYLCASSQVDRDEQFFGPGTRLTVL.

The chain is built from TRBV30 and TRBJ2-3; TRBD2 agrees at 9 bases. J was trimmed by 3 bases and V by 1 base; bases with no gene match: 17. The CDR3 sequence is 19 residues long. Germline CDR1 is GTSNPN and CDR2 is SVGIG (reference sequence). The CDR3: CAWSESFSGLAGRTDTQYF. Here the CDR3 DNA reads TGTGCCTGGAGTGAATCTTTTTCCGGTCTAGCGGGGCGGACAGATACGCAGTATTTT.

This clonotype has ten or more counts. The chain uses TRBV12-3 or TRBV12-4 and TRBJ2-2; D is ambiguous. Trimming stripped 3 bases from V and 1 base from J, with 12 bases between. The CDR3 sequence is 16 residues long. The CDR3 coding sequence is TGTGCCAGCAGTTTGAGAGTACAGTTGAACACCGGGGAGCTGTTTTTT. It translates to CASSLRVQLNTGELFF.

The J gene is TRBJ1-2, the V gene TRBV3-1; D might be TRBD1 (6 bases). V was pared by 1 base and J by 7 bases, with 19 bases between. The CDR3 has 16 residues. Germline CDR1 and CDR2: LGHDT and YNNKEL (reference sequence). CDR3 nucleotides: TGTGCCAGCAGCCAAGGTGGCAGGGGAAATCAGGCTGGCTACACCTTC. It is translated as CASSQGGRGNQAGYTF.

The chain recombines TRBV6-1 with TRBJ2-6; D is unclear. Trimming left V 4 bases short and J 2 bases short, with 6 bases between. The germline V gene encodes CDR1 MNHNS and CDR2 SASEGT. The CDR3 has 14 residues. CDR3 in DNA: TGTGCCAGCAGTGGAAGTACTGGGGCCAACGTCCTGACTTTC. This encodes CASSGSTGANVLTF.

In its sample, this clonotype was seen many times. This chain uses TRBV12-3 or TRBV12-4 with TRBJ2-1; 7 nucleotides agree with TRBD2. Trimming at V came to 6 bases and at J to 0 bases, leaving 2 bases not matched to a gene. The CDR3 covers 14 residues. This CDR3 is CASSLAVSYNEQFF. CDR3 DNA: TGTGCCAGCAGCCTAGCGGTCTCCTACAATGAGCAGTTCTTC.

V is TRBV6-1 and J is TRBJ2-7; D not resolved. Germline V gene lookup returns CDR1 MNHNS and CDR2 SASEGT. The germline V and J ends were trimmed by 8 bases and 3 bases, with 11 bases remaining between them. CDR3 length: 12 residues. CDR3 region: CASDRVFYEQYF. The CDR3 bases are TGTGCCAGCGATAGAGTCTTCTACGAGCAGTACTTC.

This clonotype was recorded many times. The gene calls are TRBV11-3 and TRBJ2-2; TRBD1 is a possible D gene (5 bases). The CDR3 runs to 15 residues. Trimming removed 3 bases at V and 5 bases at J, with 13 bases between. Germline lookup yields CDR1 SGHNT and CDR2 YENEEA. CDR3 sequence reads: CASSFSDSGTGELFF. CDR3 DNA: TGTGCCAGCAGCTTTTCCGACAGTGGGACCGGGGAGCTGTTTTTT.

The chain links TRBV6-1 to TRBJ2-1; 7 nucleotides agree with TRBD2. This CDR3 contains 13 residues. Germline assignment: CDR1 MNHNS and CDR2 SASEGT. The trim removed 5 bases at V and 7 bases at J, leaving 5 bases unmatched. The CDR3 DNA sequence: TGTGCCAGCAGTCGGACTAGTTGGAATGAGCAGTTCTTC. As protein: CASSRTSWNEQFF.

This clonotype was observed many times. The rearrangement links TRBV20-1 to TRBJ1-4; 9 bases are a match to TRBD1. V was pared by 6 bases and J by 8 bases, with 10 bases of the junction left unmatched. CDR1 and CDR2 from the germline V gene are DFQATT and SNEGSKA (reference sequence). The CDR3 has 14 residues. DNA for the CDR3: TGCAGTGCACGCAAACAGGGGGCTGAGGAAAAACTGTTTTTT. Residues: CSARKQGAEEKLFF.

This clonotype was counted between two and nine times. The chain employs TRBV12-3 or TRBV12-4 and TRBJ1-1, with D perhaps matching TRBD1 (6 bases). The CDR3 covers 13 residues. V was shortened by 3 bases and J by 6 bases, with 11 bases between the two germline ends. The CDR3 protein is CASSLGGSAEAFF. CDR3 coding DNA: TGTGCCAGCAGTTTGGGGGGCAGCGCTGAAGCTTTCTTT.

The chain uses TRBV27 and TRBJ2-2; TRBD1 matches 7 bases. The CDR3 has 14 amino acids. Germline assignment: CDR1 MNHEY and CDR2 SMNVEV (reference sequence). The V and J ends lost 6 bases and 7 bases, in that order; junction bases with no gene match: 8. CDR3 DNA sequence: TGTGCCAGCAGGGAGACACAGGGGAGCGGGGAGCTGTTTTTT. Translation gives CASRETQGSGELFF.

This clonotype was recorded a few times. The rearrangement links TRBV24-1 to TRBJ2-1; TRBD2 matches at 12 bases. V was clipped by 6 bases and J by 7 bases; unmatched bases: 6. The CDR3 sequence is 15 residues long. Per the germline V gene, CDR1 is KGHDR and CDR2 is SFDVKD. The CDR3 reads CATSPFTSGRNEQFF. In DNA, the CDR3 is TGTGCCACCAGTCCCTTTACTAGCGGGAGGAATGAGCAGTTCTTC.

In its sample, this clonotype was seen many times. This rearrangement joins TRBV7-9 to TRBJ2-1, with TRBD2 identical over 8 bases. The J segment lost 1 base and the V segment lost 5 bases, leaving 13 bases of the junction unmatched. Germline lookup yields CDR1 SEHNR and CDR2 FQNEAQ (reference sequence). The CDR3 runs 18 residues. In DNA, the CDR3 is TGTGCCAGCAGCGCCAGCGGGAAGCGGGAGAGTTCCTACAATGAGCAGTTCTTC. It translates to CASSASGKRESSYNEQFF.

This clonotype was seen repeatedly, ten times or more. The chain employs TRBV5-1 and TRBJ2-1, with 7 bases that match TRBD2. CDR1 and CDR2 from the germline V gene are SGHRS and YFSETQ. J was trimmed by 4 bases and V by 7 bases; bases with no gene match: 5. The CDR3 covers 13 residues. The CDR3 DNA follows: TGCGCCAGCGAACCGGGAGGATACAATGAGCAGTTCTTC. This encodes CASEPGGYNEQFF.

This clonotype has a count of ten or more. V usage is TRBV20-1 and J usage is TRBJ2-1; unclear D gene. The germline CDR1 and CDR2 sequences are DFQATT and SNEGSKA (reference sequence). The CDR3 runs 12 residues. V gave up 3 bases and J gave up 7 bases, with 10 bases separating them. Written as DNA, the CDR3 is TGCAGTGCTAGGTCCTTTCGTAATGAGCAGTTCTTC. Amino acid sequence: CSARSFRNEQFF.

This clonotype was detected only a few times. The chain uses TRBV28 and TRBJ2-5; D may be TRBD2 (5 bases). Looked up from germline, CDR1 is MDHEN and CDR2 is SYDVKM. V was cut by 6 bases and J by 2 bases, with 7 bases left in between. This CDR3 is built from 12 residues. The CDR3 loop reads CASRSGQETQYF. In DNA form, the CDR3 reads TGTGCCAGCAGGTCGGGGCAAGAGACCCAGTACTTC. The complete variable domain, with remaining parts taken from reference TRBV28 and TRBJ2-5, reads DVKVTQSSRYLVKRTGEKVFLECVQDMDHENMFWYRQDPGLGLRLIYFSYDVKMKEKGDIPEGYSVSREKKERFSLILESASTNQTSMYLCASRSGQETQYFGPGTRLLVL.

This clonotype was seen at least ten times. The V gene is TRBV6-5, the J gene TRBJ2-7; a possible D gene is TRBD1 (5 bases). V was shortened by 0 bases and J by 3 bases, with 12 bases between the two germline ends. This CDR3 region has 15 residues. Per the germline V gene, CDR1 is MNHEY and CDR2 is SVGAGI. CDR3 bases: TGTGCCAGCAGTTACTCGGGTGACAGTAACTACGAGCAGTACTTC. It yields the protein CASSYSGDSNYEQYF.

This clonotype has a count of ten or more. J is TRBJ1-2 and V is TRBV5-1; D possibly corresponds to TRBD1 (5 bases). Germline CDR1 is SGHRS and CDR2 is YFSETQ. Trimming removed 3 bases at V and 3 bases at J, with 12 bases between. The length of the CDR3 is 14 residues. The CDR3 DNA follows: TGCGCCAGCAGCTATGGAGGGGTGGACTATGGCTACACCTTC. Its translation is CASSYGGVDYGYTF.

Ten or more counts support this clonotype. The rearrangement uses TRBV13 and TRBJ1-5; 7 bases fit TRBD1. Germline lookup yields CDR1 PRHDT and CDR2 FYEKMQ (reference sequence). The CDR3 loop spans 18 amino acids. V was clipped by 5 bases and J by 2 bases; unmatched bases: 15. This chain's CDR3 is CASSKKGAQGQRNQPQHF. As DNA, the CDR3 is TGTGCCAGCAGCAAAAAAGGCGCGCAGGGACAGCGCAATCAGCCCCAGCATTTT.

This clonotype was recorded at least ten times. The chain employs TRBV6-2 or TRBV6-3 and TRBJ2-7; tentative D call: TRBD2 (6 bases). Trimming removed 1 base from V and 0 bases from J, with 10 bases in between. Germline V CDR1 and CDR2: MNHEY, SVGEGT. The CDR3 covers 15 residues. DNA for the CDR3: TGTGCCAGCAGTTACTGGGGGGAATTCTCCTACGAGCAGTACTTC. Amino acids: CASSYWGEFSYEQYF.

This clonotype was recorded at least ten times. The chain links TRBV28 to TRBJ2-3; D is possibly TRBD1 or TRBD2 (5 bases each). V lost 6 bases to trimming and J lost 1 base, with 11 bases between them. The CDR3 contains 14 residues. Germline values: CDR1 MDHEN, CDR2 SYDVKM. The CDR3 protein is CASRSRGGTDTQYF. CDR3 coding DNA: TGTGCCAGCAGGTCTAGAGGGGGCACAGATACGCAGTATTTT.

This clonotype was found a few times. The rearrangement links TRBV24-1 to TRBJ1-1, with TRBD1 as a possible D gene (6 bases). Trimming removed 4 bases at V and 1 base at J, with 12 bases between. CDR3 size: 15 residues. Germline lookup yields CDR1 KGHDR and CDR2 SFDVKD. The CDR3, as DNA: TGTGCCACCAGTGACCCGACAGGAGGGAACACTGAAGCTTTCTTT. Its protein is CATSDPTGGNTEAFF.

Many counts were recorded for this clonotype. V is TRBV12-3 or TRBV12-4 and J is TRBJ2-5; TRBD1 agrees at 10 bases. J lost 7 bases, V lost 6 bases, and 2 bases had no gene match. This CDR3 has 12 residues. CDR3 DNA: TGTGCCAGCAGATGGGACAGGGGGACCCAGTACTTC. This gives the protein CASRWDRGTQYF.

This clonotype was recorded many times. The V call is TRBV3-1, the J call TRBJ1-1; D may be TRBD1 (6 bases). In germline, CDR1 is LGHDT, CDR2 YNNKEL (reference sequence). The V end was cut by 6 bases, the J end by 6 bases, with 20 bases between. The CDR3 sequence is 15 residues long. The CDR3 bases are TGTGCCAGCAGTCTTTCCCGTACAGGGATGGCTGAAGCTTTCTTT. The encoded protein is CASSLSRTGMAEAFF.